This T cell receptor (beta chain) derives from a study of blood T cell repertoires in COVID-19. Overall study context: Sites across the United States, Italy and Spain contributed samples from acute and convalescent COVID-19.

Per the original data handling: Amplifying reference gene primers gave estimates of nucleated cell counts. Profiling relied on immunoSEQ multiplex PCR, and the TCRdb table lists in-frame clones only, not all of them. V and J calls and clone size are copied from that table; D and trimming were computed from the DNA. This table has about 58,000 clones, around 85% appearing once. The CDR3 loop spans 13 amino acids. Germline CDR1 is SQVTM and CDR2 is ANQGSEA. This chain connects TRBV29-1 to TRBJ1-1, with D unresolved. The receptor comes from a man aged 40-49 years with active COVID-19. Sequenced input: peripheral blood. The CDR3 is CTYIRGGNTEAFF. The CDR3 bases are TGCACCTATATCCGCGGTGGTAACACTGAAGCTTTCTTT.